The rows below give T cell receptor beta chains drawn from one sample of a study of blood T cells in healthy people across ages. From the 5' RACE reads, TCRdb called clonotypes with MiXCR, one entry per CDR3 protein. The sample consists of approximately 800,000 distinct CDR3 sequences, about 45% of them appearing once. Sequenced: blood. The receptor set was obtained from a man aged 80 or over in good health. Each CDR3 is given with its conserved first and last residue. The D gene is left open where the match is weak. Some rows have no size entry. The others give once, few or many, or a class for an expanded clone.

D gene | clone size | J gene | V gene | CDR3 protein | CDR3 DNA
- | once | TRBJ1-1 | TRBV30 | CAWSWVNTEAFF | TGTGCCTGGAGTTGGGTGAACACTGAAGCTTTCTTT
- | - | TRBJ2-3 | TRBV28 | CASSLWGTGTNTDTQYF | TGTGCCAGCAGTTTATGGGGGACGGGGACCAACACAGATACGCAGTATTTT
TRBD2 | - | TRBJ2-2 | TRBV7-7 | CASSFAPTSGSWVGELFF | TGTGCCAGCAGCTTCGCCCCGACTAGCGGGAGCTGGGTCGGGGAGCTGTTTTTT
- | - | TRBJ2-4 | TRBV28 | CASKGPPQYF | TGTGCCAGCAAGGGACCACCACAGTACTTC
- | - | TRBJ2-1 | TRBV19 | CASTGGSGGEQFF | TGTGCCAGTACAGGGGGCTCGGGGGGTGAGCAGTTCTTC
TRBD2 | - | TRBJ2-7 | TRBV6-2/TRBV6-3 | CASTWTSGPYEQYF | TGTGCCAGCACCTGGACTAGCGGACCCTACGAGCAGTACTTC
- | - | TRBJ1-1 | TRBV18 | CASSPLSGTEAFF | TGTGCCAGCTCACCCCTCTCGGGGACTGAAGCTTTCTTT
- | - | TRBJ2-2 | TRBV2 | CASSEWSNGELFF | TGTGCCAGCAGTGAATGGTCTAACGGGGAGCTGTTTTTT
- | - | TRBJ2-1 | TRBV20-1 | CSAEQVYQETQFF | TGCAGTGCGGAACAGGTGTACCAAGAGACCCAGTTCTTC
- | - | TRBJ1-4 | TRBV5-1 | CASSELLGTNEKLFF | TGCGCCAGCAGCGAACTCCTGGGAACTAATGAAAAACTGTTTTTT